This TCR beta chain is drawn from a study of T cell responses to AZD1222 COVID-19 vaccine. Study background: Second-dose intervals near 4 or 12 weeks were combined. General observations from the study: Variant regions that are unmutated are reportedly the target of nearly half of spike-specific TCRs. The number of AZD1222 recipients seropositive at baseline was only six.

Points on this clone: Antigen unknown.

Only in-frame clones appear in the TCRdb table, and some are missing; sequencing was by immunoSEQ multiplex PCR. The sample includes tens of thousands of clones, 88% of them seen just once. V shed 4 bases, J shed 3 bases, and the junction held 6 bases outside the gene matches. Germline CDR1 reads SGHDT; CDR2 reads YYEEEE. CDR3 length equals 17 residues. The clonotype comes from an adult in good health. This sequence joins TRBV5-6 and TRBJ2-1; 14 bases align to TRBD2. Sequenced material: peripheral blood, taken on day 0 of AZD1222 vaccination. The CDR3 nucleotides read TGTGCCAGCAGCGTGGGGACTAGCGGGAGCTTCTACAATGAGCAGTTCTTC. This sequence encodes CASSVGTSGSFYNEQFF. Supplemented by reference TRBV5-6 and TRBJ2-1, the full variable domain reads DAGVTQSPTHLIKTRGQQVTLRCSPKSGHDTVSWYQQALGQGPQFIFQYYEEEERQRGNFPDRFSGHQFPNYSSELNVNALLLGDSALYLCASSVGTSGSFYNEQFFGPGTRLTVL.